This record concerns one T cell receptor (beta chain) sequence. The specificity of this receptor is unknown. Base quality data are lacking; no much larger clone is found one base away. Receptor amplification or capture employed the immunoSEQ multiplex PCR assay. This is the immuneACCESS table as TCRdb keeps it, with only in-frame sequences that have V and J called. A part of the clones is gone; compared with another copy, unresolved V genes explain less than half, and the rest is unexplained. This sample lists more than 75,000 clones; around nine tenths were detected once. Clones ranked in the top ten supply 0.85% to 0.95% of the sample. Focal radiation therapy combined with CTLA-4 blockade (ipilimumab) was tested in patients with chemo-refractory metastatic non-small-cell lung cancer. These data are taken from a study of radiotherapy plus CTLA-4 blockade in lung cancer (dated by TCRdb to 2017 to 2018). About the investigation overall: Objective responses occurred in approximately 19% of enrolled patients, and 30% to 40% achieved disease control.

Broader findings and caveats from the paper: The strongest predictors of response, as reported, were early dynamic changes in blood T cell clones along with a rise in serum interferon-beta after radiation. After treatment with radiotherapy and ipilimumab, TCR clones that originated in tumors expanded in peripheral blood.

CDR1 and CDR2 are drawn from the germline V gene: KGHSH, LQKENI. At the junction V is shortened by 4 bases and J by 1 base; bases outside the gene matches: 5. The CDR3 runs 15 residues from the cysteine to the phenylalanine. Here the CDR3 DNA is all that survives: 45 bases in frame from base 1. The sequence came from a human donor with non-small cell lung cancer who had stable disease on radiotherapy plus ipilimumab. The rearrangement joined TRBV18 to TRBJ1-1, and TRBD1 aligns with 8 junction nucleotides. Sequencing was performed on peripheral blood, taken from a patient treated with radiotherapy plus ipilimumab. Here is the DNA: TGTGCCAGCTCACTCGGGACAGGTCGGAACACTGAAGCTTTCTTT. This gives the protein CASSLGTGRNTEAFF.